These T cell receptor beta chains were read from a single sample in a study of blood T cell repertoires in COVID-19. Profiled with immunoSEQ multiplex PCR; TCRdb holds only in-frame clones, not every one. The sample records 200,000 to 250,000 clones, about 88% being singletons. Sequenced: peripheral blood. The source is a woman between 65 and 79 years old with active or convalescent COVID-19. Each CDR3 is given with its conserved first and last residue. Fields, in order: D gene, J gene, V gene, clone size, CDR3 DNA, CDR3 protein. D genes are given only for firm matches. Clone size appears in some rows only: once, few, many, or a class for an expanded clone.

TRBD1,TRBJ2-4,TRBV19,.,TGTGCCAGCAGCGTCAGCCGGGACAGGGGAGCCAAAAACATTCAGTACTTC,CASSVSRDRGAKNIQYF
TRBD1,TRBJ1-2,TRBV7-2,.,TGTGCCAGCAGCTTCTCTTGGGACAGTAGGACTGGCTACACCTTC,CASSFSWDSRTGYTF
.,TRBJ1-6,TRBV6-5,.,TGTGCCAGCAGGGGGGGGACTGACTTTTGGCCCCTCCACTTT,CASRGGTDFWPLHF
.,TRBJ1-2,TRBV7-9,.,TGTGCCAGCTCCAATCCCCCCAGGGGAGAAGGTGGCTACACCTTC,CASSNPPRGEGGYTF
TRBD1,TRBJ1-2,TRBV5-1,.,TGCGCCAGCAGCTCCCCCGACAGGGTTAACTATGGCTACACCTTC,CASSSPDRVNYGYTF
.,TRBJ1-5,TRBV19,.,TGTGCCAGTAGTCCGGGGGACGGTCAGCCCCAGCATTTT,CASSPGDGQPQHF
TRBD2,TRBJ2-7,TRBV7-2,.,TGTGCCAGCAGCGTGGCGGGGGGCCCCTTCGAATCCTACGAGCAGTACTTC,CASSVAGGPFESYEQYF
.,TRBJ1-3,TRBV19,.,TGTGCCAGTAGTGTCGGGGAATCTGGAAACACCATATATTTT,CASSVGESGNTIYF
.,TRBJ1-1,TRBV5-4,.,TGTGCCAGCAGCTTGCGAGGAAACACTGAAGCTTTCTTT,CASSLRGNTEAFF
TRBD1,TRBJ1-4,TRBV24-1,.,TGTGCCACCTGGGACAGGGTTAATGAAAAACTGTTTTTT,CATWDRVNEKLFF
TRBD2,TRBJ2-7,TRBV7-2,.,TGTGCCAGCAGCCTTCCGGGGGGGCCTTACGAGCAGTACTTC,CASSLPGGPYEQYF
.,TRBJ2-2,TRBV24-1,.,TGTGCCACCAGCACGGGAGCCCTGGGCGGCACCGGGGAGCTGTTTTTT,CATSTGALGGTGELFF
.,TRBJ2-7,TRBV7-9,.,TGTGCCAGCAGCTTAGCGCGGGGAAACGAGCAGTACTTC,CASSLARGNEQYF
.,TRBJ2-5,TRBV19,once,TGTGCCAGTAGCGCCGTGGGAAGCAGGGGAACTTCCCAAGAGACCCAGTACTTC,CASSAVGSRGTSQETQYF
.,TRBJ1-6,TRBV5-1,.,TGCGCCAGCAGCTTTGGGGGGGGTAATTCACCCCTCCACTTT,CASSFGGGNSPLHF
TRBD1,TRBJ1-6,TRBV19,.,TGTGCCAGTACAGTGACAGGGGCGAATAATTCACCCCTCCACTTT,CASTVTGANNSPLHF
.,TRBJ2-3,TRBV3-1/TRBV3-2,.,TGTGCCAGCAGCCAAGATTCAACAGGAGGGGCAGATACGCAGTATTTT,CASSQDSTGGADTQYF
.,TRBJ2-5,TRBV2,.,TGTGCCAGCACGAGCTCGAGTGTGGGGGCTCAAGAGACCCAGTACTTC,CASTSSSVGAQETQYF
.,TRBJ1-1,TRBV6-4,.,TGTGCCAGCAGAGGAGATGGGGCCACTGAAGCTTTCTTT,CASRGDGATEAFF
.,TRBJ1-1,TRBV7-2,.,TGTGCCAGCAGCTTAGAGAAAAGGAGCACTGAAGCTTTCTTT,CASSLEKRSTEAFF
.,TRBJ2-1,TRBV5-1,.,TGCGCCAGCAGCTTGGGCGGGGCGAGCTCCTACAATGAGCAGTTCTTC,CASSLGGASSYNEQFF
TRBD2,TRBJ2-2,TRBV6-5,.,TGTGCCAGCTTCCGGGGGGGCCGCACCGGGGAGCTGTTTTTT,CASFRGGRTGELFF
.,TRBJ1-6,TRBV6-5,.,TGTGCCAGCAGGGACAGTGATTATAATTCACCCCTCCACTTT,CASRDSDYNSPLHF
.,TRBJ1-3,TRBV6-5,.,TGTGCCAGCAGTTCTAGTCGTGGAAACACCATATATTTT,CASSSSRGNTIYF
.,TRBJ2-3,TRBV3-1/TRBV3-2,.,TGTGCCAGCAGCCGGGGCGGTCAAGGGCGCACAGATACGCAGTATTTT,CASSRGGQGRTDTQYF
.,TRBJ1-2,TRBV11-2,.,TGTGCCAGCAGCGACCTGGGGGGAGTTAACTATGGCTACACCTTC,CASSDLGGVNYGYTF
.,TRBJ2-1,TRBV7-2,.,TGTGCCAGCAGCTTTAGGGACAATTACAATGAGCAGTTCTTC,CASSFRDNYNEQFF
TRBD1,TRBJ2-5,TRBV9,once,TGTGCCAGCAGCCTAGGGACAGGGGTTTCGGAGACCCAGTACTTC,CASSLGTGVSETQYF
.,TRBJ1-1,TRBV2,.,TGTGCCAGCACGGTCTTAGCACGGATTATGAACACTGAAGCTTTCTTT,CASTVLARIMNTEAFF
.,TRBJ1-6,TRBV2,.,TGTGCCAGCAGTGCCCAAGGTGCGGGTGCCCTGGTGGATCTCCATAATAATTCACCCCTCCACTTT,CASSAQGAGALVDLHNNSPLHF
.,TRBJ1-1,TRBV7-8,once,TGTGCCAGCAGCTCCCTGGGGGAGGGAACTGAAGCTTTCTTT,CASSSLGEGTEAFF
.,TRBJ2-3,TRBV25-1,.,TGTGCCAGCAGTGAATCCCCAGGGCCCATAGGCGGAGATACGCAGTATTTT,CASSESPGPIGGDTQYF
.,TRBJ1-2,TRBV5-4,few,TGTGCCACGCGGGAGGAAGGAAACTATGGCTACACCTTC,CATREEGNYGYTF
.,TRBJ1-2,TRBV12-3/TRBV12-4,.,TGTGCCAGCAGTGACAGCTATGGCTACACCTTC,CASSDSYGYTF
TRBD1,TRBJ1-1,TRBV10-3,few,TGTGCCATCAGGACCGGGACAGGGGGCGACCAAGCTTTCTTT,CAIRTGTGGDQAFF
TRBD1,TRBJ1-1,TRBV3-1/TRBV3-2,.,TGTGCCAGCAGCCAGACAGGGGTGGCTGAAGCTTTCTTT,CASSQTGVAEAFF
TRBD2,TRBJ2-3,TRBV5-1,.,TGCGCCAGCAGCTTCCCGGGGGGGGGCACAGATACGCAGTATTTT,CASSFPGGGTDTQYF
.,TRBJ2-5,TRBV6-5,.,TGTGCCAGCAGTACCGGAGAGACCCAGTACTTC,CASSTGETQYF
.,TRBJ1-3,TRBV9,.,TGTGCCAGCAGCGTAGTCGACAGGACTGGAAACACCATATATTTT,CASSVVDRTGNTIYF
.,TRBJ1-1,TRBV5-1,.,TGCGCCAGCAGCCGGACAACAGTTACTGAAGCTTTCTTT,CASSRTTVTEAFF
.,TRBJ2-7,TRBV7-2,once,TGTGCCAGCAGCCCCCACGGGGTAGACGAGCAGTACTTC,CASSPHGVDEQYF
TRBD1,TRBJ2-5,TRBV5-8,.,TGTGCCAGCAGTTCTTACCGGGACAGGGGCCCAGAGACCCAGTACTTC,CASSSYRDRGPETQYF
.,TRBJ1-5,TRBV15,.,TGTGCCACCAGCAGAGACCAGGGTGGATCGAATCAGCCCCAGCATTTT,CATSRDQGGSNQPQHF
.,TRBJ1-3,TRBV10-3,.,TGTGCCATCAGTGAGGTTTACTCTGGAAACACCATATATTTT,CAISEVYSGNTIYF
.,TRBJ2-4,TRBV5-1,.,TGCGCCAGCAGCTTGGAGCGGCCTGATGTAAACATTCAGTACTTC,CASSLERPDVNIQYF